Listed here are 16 T cell receptor beta chains from one sample, sequenced in a study of Graves' ophthalmopathy and Graves' hyperthyroidism (dated by TCRdb to between 2017 and 2018). The data were produced on an Illumina HiSeq 2000. For repertoire sequencing, TCR beta CDR3 regions were amplified from RNA transcripts. HTBI primers and the Qiagen OneStep RT-PCR kit were used in a first-round RT-PCR, which was followed by a second-round multiplex PCR, size selection and purification. Through fastp at Q25 and MiXCR, TCRdb rebuilt clones from the public reads, retaining in-frame beta chains. Merged by CDR3 protein, the rows form single entries marked with the most common genes and DNA. This sample lists roughly 400,000 distinct CDR3 sequences; 15% to 19% were detected once. Together, the top ten hold around 7% of the sample. Specimen: peripheral blood. These receptors were obtained from a woman between 18 and 30 years old with stable Graves' hyperthyroidism. Donor details come from another sample of the same person, matched by shared clones.

This clonotype was detected a few times. CDR3 in amino acids: CASSLTATIYNEQFF. The DNA of the CDR3 is TGTGCCAGCAGCTTAACGGCGACTATCTACAATGAGCAGTTCTTC. The chain joins TRBV7-3 to TRBJ2-1; possibly TRBD2 for D (5 bases). The CDR3 runs 15 residues. Germline values: CDR1 SGHTA, CDR2 FQGTGA. Trimming left V 0 bases short and J 3 bases short, with 9 bases between. Full variable domain (outside the CDR3, taken from reference TRBV7-3 and TRBJ2-1): GAGVSQTPSNKVTEKGKYVELRCDPISGHTALYWYRQSLGQGPEFLIYFQGTGAADDSGLPNDRFFAVRPEGSVSTLKIQRTERGDSAVYLCASSLTATIYNEQFFGPGTRLTVL.

This clonotype was seen ten or more times. The chain has TRBV7-2 and TRBJ2-5, with D possibly called TRBD1 or TRBD2 (6 bases each). V was shortened by 6 bases and J by 1 base, with 15 bases between the two germline ends. Germline values: CDR1 SGHTA, CDR2 FQGNSA. The CDR3 totals 15 residues. The CDR3 DNA sequence: TGTGCCAGCAGGGGGGGCAGCGGCTTCCAAGAGACCCAGTACTTC. Amino acid sequence: CASRGGSGFQETQYF.

This clonotype showed up just a few times. V gene TRBV7-9 combines with J gene TRBJ2-2; no reliable D call. Germline V gene data show CDR1 as SEHNR and CDR2 as FQNEAQ (reference sequence). CDR3 length equals 13 residues. V dropped 1 base and J dropped 4 bases, with 4 bases sitting between them. In nucleotides, the CDR3 is TGTGCCAGCAGCTTAGTGAGCACCGGGGAGCTGTTTTTT. It is translated as CASSLVSTGELFF.

This clonotype has just a few counts. The chain uses TRBV9 and TRBJ1-5; TRBD1 aligns across 12 bases. Trimming at V came to 4 bases and at J to 4 bases, leaving 6 bases not matched to a gene. The CDR3 loop spans 16 amino acids. Germline CDR1 is SGDLS and CDR2 is YYNGEE. The CDR3 DNA reads as TGTGCCAGCAGCCCCGGGACAGGGGGCATTAATCAGCCCCAGCATTTT. Translated, it gives CASSPGTGGINQPQHF.

This clonotype was picked up many times. V is TRBV2 and J is TRBJ1-2; D is possibly TRBD1 (5 bases). V shed 4 bases and J shed 8 bases, with 14 bases lying between them. The CDR3 loop spans 13 amino acids. Germline assignment: CDR1 SNHLY and CDR2 FYNNEI. For the CDR3, the DNA is TGTGCCAGCAGTGGGGCACCCGAGGGGGGCTACACCTTC. The encoded protein is CASSGAPEGGYTF.

This clonotype was seen ten or more times. This sequence joins TRBV25-1 and TRBJ1-2; D is ambiguous. CDR3 length: 15 amino acids. Trimming stripped 1 base from V and 9 bases from J, with 18 bases between. Germline lookup yields CDR1 MGHDK and CDR2 SYGVNS. The CDR3 DNA sequence: TGTGCCAGCAGTGAATTCGAGAACTTCGATATTCGCTACACCTTC. Amino acid sequence: CASSEFENFDIRYTF.

This clonotype turned up a few times. The chain combines TRBV5-5 with TRBJ2-5; D not certain. V gave up 5 bases and J gave up 7 bases, with 15 bases separating them. The CDR3 is 13 amino acids. The V gene's germline CDR1 is SGHKS and CDR2 YYEKEE (reference sequence). The DNA for the CDR3 is TGTGCCAGCAGTTATCAGTCGGAAGGGACCCAGTACTTC. It is translated as CASSYQSEGTQYF. Using reference TRBV5-5 and TRBJ2-5 for the parts outside the CDR3, the full variable domain is DAGVTQSPTHLIKTRGQQVTLRCSPISGHKSVSWYQQVLGQGPQFIFQYYEKEERGRGNFPDRFSARQFPNYSSELNVNALLLGDSALYLCASSYQSEGTQYFGPGTRLLVL.

The table lists this clonotype with many counts. A read error is possible here, since a much larger clone lies one base away. The chain recombines TRBV25-1 with TRBJ1-1; D uncertain. Germline V CDR1 and CDR2: MGHDK, SYGVNS. Trimming pared 5 bases from V and 4 bases from J, leaving 5 bases between. This CDR3 is 11 amino acids long. The CDR3 loop is CASSRSTEAFF. The CDR3 DNA reads as TGTGCCAGCAGTAGGAGCACTGAAGCTTTCTTT. Complete variable domain (other parts from reference TRBV25-1 and TRBJ1-1): EADIYQTPRYLVIGTGKKITLECSQTMGHDKMYWYQQDPGMELHLIHYSYGVNSTEKGDLSSESTVSRIRTEHFPLTLESARPSHTSQYLCASSRSTEAFFGQGTRLTVV.

The chain carries TRBV6-1 and TRBJ1-5; D is undetermined. CDR1 and CDR2 (germline): MNHNS, SASEGT. The CDR3 covers 13 residues. Trimming removed 8 bases from V and 5 bases from J, with 13 bases in between. Here the CDR3 reads CASCETLYQPQHF. CDR3 coding DNA: TGTGCCAGCTGCGAGACACTATATCAGCCCCAGCATTTT.

This clonotype was seen many times. This chain uses TRBV27 with TRBJ1-2; D is uncertain. Trimming removed 3 bases at V and 9 bases at J, with 14 bases between. The V gene's germline CDR1 is MNHEY and CDR2 SMNVEV (reference sequence). The CDR3 runs 13 residues. The CDR3 loop reads CASSFTRNTRYTF. Written as DNA, the CDR3 is TGTGCCAGCAGTTTTACCCGGAACACTCGCTACACCTTC.

The gene calls are TRBV5-1 and TRBJ1-4; unclear D gene. Germline CDR1 SGHRS, CDR2 YFSETQ. This CDR3 has 16 residues. V gave up 5 bases and J gave up 9 bases, with 23 bases separating them. The chain's CDR3 is CASSPRTSAVNKKLFF. In DNA, the CDR3 is TGCGCCAGCAGTCCCCGGACCTCGGCCGTAAATAAAAAACTGTTTTTT.

This clonotype appeared many times. The chain uses TRBV2 and TRBJ1-2; TRBD1 agrees at 8 bases. Looked up from germline, CDR1 is SNHLY and CDR2 is FYNNEI. This CDR3 spans 15 amino acids. After removal of 6 bases from V and 0 bases from J, the junction contained 6 bases not matched to a gene. For the CDR3, the DNA is TGTGCCAGCAGATTCGGACAGGGCACTAACTATGGCTACACCTTC. Protein sequence: CASRFGQGTNYGYTF.

The chain is built from TRBV6-1 and TRBJ1-1; D is undetermined. This CDR3 contains 15 residues. V was cut by 6 bases and J by 0 bases, with 14 bases left in between. CDR1 is MNHNS, CDR2 SASEGT, per germline. The CDR3 DNA is TGTGCCAGCAGCCTAGGTAGCGGAATGAACACTGAAGCTTTCTTT. This gives the protein CASSLGSGMNTEAFF.

The sample holds one count of this clonotype. The genes are TRBV9 and TRBJ1-6; D call uncertain. The germline gives CDR1 SGDLS, CDR2 YYNGEE. With 0 bases removed from V and 5 bases from J, the gap between germline ends came to 12 bases. CDR3 length equals 16 residues. In nucleotides, the CDR3 is TGTGCCAGCAGCGTAGCACCTAACTCGAATAATTCACCCCTCCACTTT. Its protein is CASSVAPNSNNSPLHF.

This clonotype was detected many times. V is TRBV6-1 and J is TRBJ2-7; 8 bases are a match to TRBD1. The trim removed 7 bases at V and 2 bases at J, leaving 4 bases unmatched. The CDR3 is made up of 13 amino acids. The V gene's germline CDR1 is MNHNS and CDR2 SASEGT. CDR3 in DNA: TGTGCCAGCAAGGGGACAGGAACCTACGAGCAGTACTTC. This sequence encodes CASKGTGTYEQYF.

There are many counts of this clonotype. J is TRBJ2-5 and V is TRBV5-1; D unresolved. The CDR3 runs 13 residues. Germline CDR1 is SGHRS and CDR2 is YFSETQ. Between the trimmed V and J ends, which lost 4 bases and 7 bases, there was a span of 14 bases. CDR3 protein: CASSIQDSGTQYF. The CDR3 coding sequence is TGCGCCAGCAGCATCCAGGATTCGGGGACCCAGTACTTC. The variable domain in full, with the rest retrieved from reference TRBV5-1 and TRBJ2-5, is KAGVTQTPRYLIKTRGQQVTLSCSPISGHRSVSWYQQTPGQGLQFLFEYFSETQRNKGNFPGRFSGRQFSNSRSEMNVSTLELGDSALYLCASSIQDSGTQYFGPGTRLLVL.